One and the same sample provided the 23 T cell receptor beta chains below, sequenced in a study of control samples from healthy donors and cancer patients. Profiled with immunoSEQ multiplex PCR; TCRdb holds only in-frame clones, not every one. The repertoire holds fewer than 200,000 clones, with about 93% as singletons. The sequenced sample consisted of blood. These receptors were taken from a young man in good health.

As for this clone: Compared with germline, one end of the junction differs, possibly owing to a read error. The J gene is TRBJ1-4, the V gene TRBV5-4; TRBD1 matches at 10 bases. The CDR3 spans 14 residues. Per the germline V gene, CDR1 is SGHNT and CDR2 is YYREEE (reference sequence). This CDR3 is CASSLDRGGEKLFF. In DNA form, the CDR3 reads TGTGCCAGTAGCTTGGACAGGGGGGGTGAAAAACTGTTTTTT. Full variable domain (rest looked up from reference TRBV5-4 and TRBJ1-4): ETGVTQSPTHLIKTRGQQVTLRCSSQSGHNTVSWYQQALGQGPQFIFQYYREEENGRGNFPPRFSGLQFPNYSSELNVNALELDDSALYLCASSLDRGGEKLFFGSGTQLSVL.

This chain connects TRBV15 to TRBJ1-4; 8 nucleotides match TRBD1. Germline trimming cut 3 bases from V and 6 bases from J; bases unmatched to any gene: 6. From germline, CDR1 is LNHNV and CDR2 YYDKDF (reference sequence). The CDR3 totals 15 residues. The CDR3 nucleotides read TGTGCCACCAGCAGCCCGGACAGGGAGGATGAAAAACTGTTTTTT. Residues: CATSSPDREDEKLFF. Looking up the rest from reference TRBV15 and TRBJ1-4 gives the full variable domain: DAMVIQNPRYQVTQFGKPVTLSCSQTLNHNVMYWYQQKSSQAPKLLFHYYDKDFNNEADTPDNFQSRRPNTSFCFLDIRSPGLGDTAMYLCATSSPDREDEKLFFGSGTQLSVL.

The rearrangement links TRBV12-3 or TRBV12-4 to TRBJ1-2, with D possibly matching TRBD1 (5 bases). The CDR3 runs 13 residues. Between the trimmed V and J ends, which lost 3 bases and 2 bases, there was a span of 7 bases. The CDR3 spells CASSFKGNYGYTF. The CDR3 DNA sequence: TGTGCCAGCAGTTTTAAGGGGAACTATGGCTACACCTTC.

For the CDR3, the DNA is TGCGCCAGCAGTCCAGGGACAAACTCCTACGAGCAGTACTTC. It yields the protein CASSPGTNSYEQYF. This chain links TRBV4-1 with TRBJ2-7; D might be TRBD1 (6 bases). Germline V gene sequence: CDR1 MGHRA, CDR2 YSYEKL. Trimming took 6 bases from V and 0 from J, leaving 12 bases between them. There are 14 residues in the CDR3.

The V gene is TRBV7-2, the J gene TRBJ2-7; tentative D call: TRBD1 (6 bases). There are 14 residues in the CDR3. V shed 6 bases and J shed 1 base, with 13 bases lying between them. Germline values: CDR1 SGHTA, CDR2 FQGNSA. CDR3 sequence (DNA): TGTGCCAGCAGACCCGGGACAAGGTCCTACGAGCAGTACTTC. Its protein is CASRPGTRSYEQYF.

The sample holds one count of this clone. The chain carries TRBV19 and TRBJ1-1; no firm D call. V lost 5 bases, J lost 5 bases, and 15 bases lay in between. This CDR3 is 14 amino acids long. Per the germline V gene, CDR1 is LNHDA and CDR2 is SQIVND (reference sequence). The CDR3 DNA sequence: TGTGCCAGTAGTGGCGTCGGAGGTCCAACTGAAGCTTTCTTT. Amino acids: CASSGVGGPTEAFF.

This rearrangement joins TRBV29-1 to TRBJ1-2; 11 bases fit TRBD1. The CDR3 length is 14 residues. Germline trimming cut 7 bases from V and 8 bases from J; bases unmatched to any gene: 12. Germline CDR1 SQVTM, CDR2 ANQGSEA. CDR3 region: CSAGPGQGVYGYTF. CDR3 nucleotides: TGCAGCGCCGGGCCGGGACAGGGGGTATACGGCTACACCTTC.

V is TRBV7-2 and J is TRBJ2-3, with 8 positions matching TRBD2. The CDR3 has 15 amino acids. V dropped 2 bases and J dropped 4; count of bases not matched to a gene: 5. Germline loops: CDR1 SGHTA, CDR2 FQGNSA. CDR3 sequence reads: CASSLKSGGSDTQYF. CDR3 DNA sequence: TGTGCCAGCAGCTTAAAAAGCGGGGGCTCAGATACGCAGTATTTT.

The rearrangement links TRBV27 to TRBJ1-5, with 8 bases identical to TRBD1. Per the germline V gene, CDR1 is MNHEY and CDR2 is SMNVEV (reference sequence). The CDR3 consists of 15 residues. The J segment lost 10 bases and the V segment lost 5 bases, leaving 13 bases of the junction unmatched. The CDR3 is CASSPSPTGEGPQHF. Written as DNA, the CDR3 is TGTGCCAGCAGTCCCTCGCCGACAGGGGAGGGTCCCCAGCATTTT.

CDR3 amino acids: CASSYPRDRDHLEQYF. CDR3 coding DNA: TGTGCCAGCAGTTACCCCCGGGACAGAGATCATCTCGAGCAGTACTTC. J is TRBJ2-7 and V is TRBV6-6; TRBD1 matches at 7 bases. CDR3 length: 16 residues. Germline lookup yields CDR1 MNHNY and CDR2 SVGAGI (reference sequence). The trim removed 2 bases at V and 6 bases at J, leaving 13 bases unmatched.

The V and J genes are TRBV7-8 and TRBJ2-7; a weak D match, TRBD1 (6 bases). CDR3 size: 16 residues. V lost 8 bases, J lost 0 bases, and 20 bases lay in between. CDR1 is SGHVS and CDR2 is FQNEAQ in the germline V gene. Written as DNA, the CDR3 is TGTGCCAGCCGCGACCCAGGGACACGTGTCTCCTACGAGCAGTACTTC. Its protein product is CASRDPGTRVSYEQYF. Combining the CDR3 with reference TRBV7-8 and TRBJ2-7 gives the whole variable domain GAGVSQSPRYKVAKRGQDVALRCDPISGHVSLFWYQQALGQGPEFLTYFQNEAQLDKSGLPSDRFFAERPEGSVSTLKIQRTQQEDSAVYLCASRDPGTRVSYEQYFGPGTRLTVT.

The chain carries TRBV11-2 and TRBJ2-3; perhaps TRBD2 as D (7 bases). Germline V CDR1 and CDR2: SGHAT, FQNNGV. This CDR3 region has 15 residues. V dropped 7 bases and J dropped 5 bases, with 19 bases sitting between them. CDR3 region: CASNRGGGGEDTQYF. CDR3 DNA: TGTGCCAGCAACCGGGGAGGGGGAGGAGAAGATACGCAGTATTTT.

This clone was picked up one time. The chain joins TRBV5-4 to TRBJ2-7; perhaps D is TRBD1 or TRBD2 (5 bases each). The germline V and J ends were trimmed by 5 bases and 4 bases, with 13 bases remaining between them. Germline CDR1 reads SGHNT; CDR2 reads YYREEE (reference sequence). The CDR3 is 13 amino acids. The CDR3 sequence: CASSFRDGYEQYF. In nucleotides, the CDR3 is TGTGCCAGCAGTTTCCGGGACGGGTACGAGCAGTACTTC.

This clone turned up a few times. CDR3 region: CASTSRGGVGETQYF. In nucleotides, the CDR3 is TGTGCCAGTACCTCAAGGGGGGGGGTCGGAGAGACCCAGTACTTC. This chain links TRBV19 with TRBJ2-5, with TRBD2 as a possible D gene (7 bases). The CDR3 covers 15 residues. The germline CDR1 and CDR2 sequences are LNHDA and SQIVND (reference sequence). Trimming removed 7 bases from V and 4 bases from J, with 19 bases in between.

The J gene is TRBJ2-1, the V gene TRBV18, with a tentative D call TRBD2 (6 bases). From germline, CDR1 is KGHSH and CDR2 LQKENI. V was shortened by 4 bases and J by 5 bases, with 12 bases between the two germline ends. CDR3 length: 14 residues. The CDR3, as DNA: TGTGCCAGCTCACACGGGACTCCCAACAATGAGCAGTTCTTC. Encoded protein: CASSHGTPNNEQFF.

V gene TRBV7-9 combines with J gene TRBJ1-6, with D maybe TRBD1 (5 bases). The germline V gene encodes CDR1 SEHNR and CDR2 FQNEAQ (reference sequence). The V end was cut by 5 bases, the J end by 10 bases, with 15 bases between. This CDR3 comprises 14 residues. In DNA form, the CDR3 reads TGTGCCAGCAGCCCTGACCAGGGAGACTCACCCCTCCACTTT. Residues: CASSPDQGDSPLHF.

The rearrangement joins TRBV7-8 to TRBJ2-1, with 8 positions matching TRBD2. V was clipped by 5 bases and J by 0 bases; unmatched bases: 6. The germline V gene has CDR1 SGHVS and CDR2 FQNEAQ. The CDR3 has 16 amino acids. The CDR3 sequence is CASSARGGSSYNEQFF. The CDR3 bases are TGTGCCAGCAGCGCGCGCGGGGGGAGCTCCTACAATGAGCAGTTCTTC. The full variable domain, in which reference TRBV7-8 and TRBJ2-1 provide the parts outside the CDR3, is GAGVSQSPRYKVAKRGQDVALRCDPISGHVSLFWYQQALGQGPEFLTYFQNEAQLDKSGLPSDRFFAERPEGSVSTLKIQRTQQEDSAVYLCASSARGGSSYNEQFFGPGTRLTVL.

The chain employs TRBV5-5 and TRBJ1-2; a possible D gene is TRBD1 (5 bases). Germline CDR1 and CDR2: SGHKS and YYEKEE (reference sequence). V was cut by 4 bases and J by 4 bases, with 14 bases left in between. The length of the CDR3 is 14 residues. The CDR3 region is CASSRDASTYGYTF. As DNA, the CDR3 is TGTGCCAGCAGCCGGGACGCCTCGACCTATGGCTACACCTTC.

This chain uses TRBV2 with TRBJ1-6, with D perhaps TRBD1 (5 bases). There are 15 residues in the CDR3. The V and J ends lost 4 bases and 6 bases respectively, with 13 bases between them. Germline V gene sequence: CDR1 SNHLY, CDR2 FYNNEI. The CDR3 protein is CASSGTQDANSPLHF. The DNA of the CDR3 is TGTGCCAGCAGTGGGACACAGGATGCTAATTCACCCCTCCACTTT.

This clone was recorded only once. V is TRBV2 and J is TRBJ2-1; TRBD2 matches 8 bases. The V gene's germline CDR1 is SNHLY and CDR2 FYNNEI. V was clipped by 7 bases and J by 4 bases; unmatched bases: 12. The CDR3 is 16 amino acids. The CDR3 coding sequence is TGTGCCAGCACCCCCCGAGCGAGCGGGGGTTACAATGAGCAGTTCTTC. This gives the protein CASTPRASGGYNEQFF.

J is TRBJ1-4 and V is TRBV7-9; 8 bases agree with TRBD1. V lost 4 bases to trimming and J lost 8 bases; unmatched junction nucleotides: 9. Per the germline V gene, CDR1 is SEHNR and CDR2 is FQNEAQ (reference sequence). This CDR3 contains 15 residues. CDR3 DNA sequence: TGTGCCAGCAGCTCCGCGACAGGGGCTGGAGAAAAACTGTTTTTT. It translates to CASSSATGAGEKLFF. Variable domain in full (rest from reference TRBV7-9 and TRBJ1-4): DTGVSQNPRHKITKRGQNVTFRCDPISEHNRLYWYRQTLGQGPEFLTYFQNEAQLEKSRLLSDRFSAERPKGSFSTLEIQRTEQGDSAMYLCASSSATGAGEKLFFGSGTQLSVL.

The chain recombines TRBV10-3 with TRBJ1-1, with D possibly TRBD1 on 5 matching bases. Germline assignment: CDR1 ENHRY and CDR2 SYGVKD. There are 13 residues in the CDR3. The V end lost 6 bases, the J end lost 3 bases, and 11 bases lay between the germline ends. This CDR3 is CAISRVRDTEAFF. CDR3 coding DNA: TGTGCCATCAGCAGGGTGAGGGACACTGAAGCTTTCTTT.

The chain employs TRBV6-2 or TRBV6-3 and TRBJ1-6; perhaps TRBD1 as D (6 bases). Germline assignment: CDR1 MNHEY and CDR2 SVGEGT. This CDR3 is 16 amino acids long. V gave up 5 bases and J gave up 4 bases, with 15 bases separating them. CDR3 amino acids: CASSPHGQSYNSPLHF. The CDR3 coding sequence is TGTGCCAGCAGTCCCCATGGACAGTCGTATAATTCACCCCTCCACTTT.